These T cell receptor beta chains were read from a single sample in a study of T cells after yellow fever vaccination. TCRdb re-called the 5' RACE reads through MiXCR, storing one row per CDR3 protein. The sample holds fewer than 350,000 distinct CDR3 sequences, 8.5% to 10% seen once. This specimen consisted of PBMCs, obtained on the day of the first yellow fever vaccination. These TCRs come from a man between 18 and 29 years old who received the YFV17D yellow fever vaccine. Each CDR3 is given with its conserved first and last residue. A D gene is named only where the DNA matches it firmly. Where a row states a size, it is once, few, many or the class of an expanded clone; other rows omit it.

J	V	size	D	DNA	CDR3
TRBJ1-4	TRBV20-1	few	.	TGCAGTGCCTTCAATGAAAAACTGTTTTTT	CSAFNEKLFF
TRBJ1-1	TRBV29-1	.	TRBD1	TGCAGCGTTGAAGATATAGGCGGAGGGACAGGGACTGAAGCTTTCTTT	CSVEDIGGGTGTEAFF
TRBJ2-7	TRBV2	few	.	TGTGCCAGCAGTGATTCGCGGATACCCTACGAGCAGTACTTC	CASSDSRIPYEQYF
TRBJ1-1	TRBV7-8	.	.	TGTGCCAGCAGCTTAGTACCGGGATCGAACACTGAAGCTTTCTTT	CASSLVPGSNTEAFF
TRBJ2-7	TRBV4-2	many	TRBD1	TGTGCCAGCAGCCAAGATTGGACAGGGCCCTACGAGCAGTACTTC	CASSQDWTGPYEQYF
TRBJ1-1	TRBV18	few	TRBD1	TGTGCCAGCTCACCTAACCAGGGGGCATTGGCAAACACTGAAGCTTTCTTT	CASSPNQGALANTEAFF
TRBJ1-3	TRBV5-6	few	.	TGTGCCAGCAGCCTCCCTGGACTTGCGATCTCTGGAAACACCATATATTTT	CASSLPGLAISGNTIYF
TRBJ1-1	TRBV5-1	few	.	TGCGCCAGCAGCTCTTCCATTCAGAGGAACACTGAAGCTTTCTTT	CASSSSIQRNTEAFF
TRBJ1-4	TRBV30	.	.	TGTGCCCGGGATGAGGGAGGTGAAAAACTGTTTTTT	CARDEGGEKLFF
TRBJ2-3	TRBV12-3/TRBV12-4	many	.	TGTGCCAGCAGTTTTCGGGATACGCAGTATTTT	CASSFRDTQYF
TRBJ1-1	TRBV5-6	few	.	TGTGCCAGCAGCTTGATCCAGGGATCATTGGACACTGAAGCTTTCTTT	CASSLIQGSLDTEAFF
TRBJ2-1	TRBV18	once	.	TGTGCCAGCTCACCAAGTGCCGATGAGCAGATCTTC	CASSPSADEQIF
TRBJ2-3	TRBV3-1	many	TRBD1	TGTGCCAGCAGCTCCCAGGGGGCAGATACGCAGTATTTT	CASSSQGADTQYF
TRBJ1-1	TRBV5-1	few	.	TGCGCCAGCAGCGAGAGGAAAGCAGGGGAGATGAACACTGAAGCTTTCTTT	CASSERKAGEMNTEAFF
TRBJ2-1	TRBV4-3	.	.	TGCGCCAGCAGCCGGGCTCCTAGTCGGTCCTACAATGAGCAGTTCTTC	CASSRAPSRSYNEQFF
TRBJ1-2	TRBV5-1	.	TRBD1	TGCGCCAGCAGCTTGGTCCAGGACAGGAGCTACACCTTC	CASSLVQDRSYTF
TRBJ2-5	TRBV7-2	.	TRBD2	TGTGCCAGCAGGCAACTAGCGGGGGGGCGGGTCCAGTACTTC	CASRQLAGGRVQYF
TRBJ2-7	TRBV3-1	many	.	TGTGCCAGCAGCCTTGGGGGGAGGTACGAGCAGTACTTC	CASSLGGRYEQYF
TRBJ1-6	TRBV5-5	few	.	TGTGCCAGCAGCCCGGGTTATATAAGCTCCTATAATTCACCCCTCCACTTT	CASSPGYISSYNSPLHF
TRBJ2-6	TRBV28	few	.	TGTGCCAGCGAGGTTTCTGGGGCCAACGTCCTGACTTTC	CASEVSGANVLTF